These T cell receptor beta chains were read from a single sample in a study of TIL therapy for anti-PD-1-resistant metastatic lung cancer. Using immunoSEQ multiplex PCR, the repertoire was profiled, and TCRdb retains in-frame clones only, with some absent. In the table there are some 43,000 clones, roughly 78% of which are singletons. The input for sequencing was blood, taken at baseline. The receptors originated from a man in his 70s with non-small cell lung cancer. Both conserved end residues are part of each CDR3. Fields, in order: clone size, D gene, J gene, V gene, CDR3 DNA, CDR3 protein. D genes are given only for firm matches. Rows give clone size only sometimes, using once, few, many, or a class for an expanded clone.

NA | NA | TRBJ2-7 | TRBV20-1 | TGCAGTGTCAAGGATAGCTACGAGCAGTACTTC | CSVKDSYEQYF
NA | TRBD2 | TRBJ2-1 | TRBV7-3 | TGTGCCAGCAGCTTCGGACTAGCTAATGAGCAGTTCTTC | CASSFGLANEQFF
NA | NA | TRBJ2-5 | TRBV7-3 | TGTGCCAGCAGCTTAAAGCCGGGGAGAGGGGAGACCCAGTACTTC | CASSLKPGRGETQYF
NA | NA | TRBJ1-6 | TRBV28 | TGTGCCAGCAGCCCCAGGGTTGGGGCCGGCAATTCACCCCTCCACTTT | CASSPRVGAGNSPLHF
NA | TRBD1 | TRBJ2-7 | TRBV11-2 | TGTGCCAGCAGCCCCGGACAGGGTTACTACGAGCAGTACTTC | CASSPGQGYYEQYF
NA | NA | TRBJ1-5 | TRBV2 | TGTGCCAGCAGTGATTCACCTGGGAATCAGCCCCAGCATTTT | CASSDSPGNQPQHF
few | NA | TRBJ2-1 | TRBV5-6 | TGTGCCAGCAGCTTGATCGCGCGGGACTACAATGAGCAGTTCTTC | CASSLIARDYNEQFF
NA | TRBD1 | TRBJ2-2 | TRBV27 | TGTGCCAGCAGTATCCCCGGGACAGGGGCCGGGGAGCTGTTTTTT | CASSIPGTGAGELFF
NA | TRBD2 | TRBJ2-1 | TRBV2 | TGTGCCAGCAGCTTTAGCGGGTCCTCCTACAATGAGCAGTTCTTC | CASSFSGSSYNEQFF
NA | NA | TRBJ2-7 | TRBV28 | TGTGCCAGCAGTTTGGGACTATCCTCAGGGGAGGACTACTTC | CASSLGLSSGEDYF
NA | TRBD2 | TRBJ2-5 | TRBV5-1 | TGCGCCAGCAGTAGCGGGGGTAGGGAGACCCAGTACTTC | CASSSGGRETQYF
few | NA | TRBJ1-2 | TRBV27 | TGTGCCAGCATGGGGGGCGCTAACTATGGCTACACCTTC | CASMGGANYGYTF
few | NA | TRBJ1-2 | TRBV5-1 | TGCGCCAGCAGCTTGGAACAGGCCCTAGGCTACACCTTC | CASSLEQALGYTF
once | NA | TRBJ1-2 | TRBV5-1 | TGCGCCAGCAGCTTGGAAGGGCTAGGAGGTGGCTACACCTTC | CASSLEGLGGGYTF
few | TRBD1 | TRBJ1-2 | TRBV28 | TGTGCCAGCACCACAGGGGGCGACGAAAGCTATGGCTACACCTTC | CASTTGGDESYGYTF
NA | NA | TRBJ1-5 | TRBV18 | TGTGCCAGCTCGCAACAGGGAAGCAATCAGCCCCAGCATTTT | CASSQQGSNQPQHF
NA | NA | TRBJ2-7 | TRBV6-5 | TGTGCCAGCAGCTGGATTGGAGGCGAGCAGTACTTC | CASSWIGGEQYF
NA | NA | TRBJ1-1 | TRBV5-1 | TGCGCCAGCAGCTTCCAGCTCCAGGGTGCCAGCACTGAAGCTTTCTTT | CASSFQLQGASTEAFF
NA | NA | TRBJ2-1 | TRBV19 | TGTGCCAGTAGTATTGGGGTAAATGAGCAGTTCTTC | CASSIGVNEQFF
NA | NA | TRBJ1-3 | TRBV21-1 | TGTGCCAGCAGCAGGATGGAGGGGCTCGGAAACACCATATATTTT | CASSRMEGLGNTIYF
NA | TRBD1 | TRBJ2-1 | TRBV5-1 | TGCGCCAGCAGCTTTGGACAGGTATACAATGAGCAGTTCTTC | CASSFGQVYNEQFF
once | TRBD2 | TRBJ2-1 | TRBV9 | TGTGCCAGCAGCGCCGGGACTAGAGAAAATGAGCAGTTCTTC | CASSAGTRENEQFF
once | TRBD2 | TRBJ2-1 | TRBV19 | TGTGCCAGTAGTCCCGGGACTAGAGTCTACAATGAGCAGTTCTTC | CASSPGTRVYNEQFF
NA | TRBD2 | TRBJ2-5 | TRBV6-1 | TGTGCCAGCAGTGAAAGGCTTGGGACTAGCGGGAGTCTGGAGACCCAGTACTTC | CASSERLGTSGSLETQYF
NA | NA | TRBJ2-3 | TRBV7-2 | TGTGCCAGCAGCCCCTCGCGGAGTTCCACAGATACGCAGTATTTT | CASSPSRSSTDTQYF
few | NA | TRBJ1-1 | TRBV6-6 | TGTGCCAGCAGTTACTCTGGCGGCATGAACACTGAAGCTTTCTTT | CASSYSGGMNTEAFF
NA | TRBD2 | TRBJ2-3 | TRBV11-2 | TGTGCCAGCAGCTTAGATCAGGGGACTAGCGGGGGCCTTAGCACAGATACGCAGTATTTT | CASSLDQGTSGGLSTDTQYF
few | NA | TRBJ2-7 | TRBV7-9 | TGTGCCAGCAGCAATACAGGATACGAGCAGTACTTC | CASSNTGYEQYF
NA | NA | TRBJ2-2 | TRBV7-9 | TGTGCCAGCAGCTTAGTTGACACCGGGGAGCTGTTTTTT | CASSLVDTGELFF
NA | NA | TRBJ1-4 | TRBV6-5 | TGTGCCAGCAGTTACACGGGAGCAACTAATGAAAAACTGTTTTTT | CASSYTGATNEKLFF
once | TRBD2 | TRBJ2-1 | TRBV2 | TGTGCCAGCAAGGGGCTAGCGGGCGCGTTCAGTGAGCAGTTCTTC | CASKGLAGAFSEQFF
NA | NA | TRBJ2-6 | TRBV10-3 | TGTGCCATCAGTGCTGGGGGCCCAATCTCTGGGGCCAACGTCCTGACTTTC | CAISAGGPISGANVLTF
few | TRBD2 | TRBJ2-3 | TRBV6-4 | TGTGCCAGCAGTGACTCGACGGGAGGGGGCACAGATACGCAGTATTTT | CASSDSTGGGTDTQYF
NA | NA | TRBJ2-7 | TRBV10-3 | TGTGCCATCAGTGAGCGAGGGGAATTCGAGCAGTACTTC | CAISERGEFEQYF
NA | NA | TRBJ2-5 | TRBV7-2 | TGTGCCAGCAGCTTTTCGTCGGAGACCCAGTACTTC | CASSFSSETQYF
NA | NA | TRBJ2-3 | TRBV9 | TGTGCCAGCAGCGTAGATTCGGGTAGCGCCAGCACAGATACGCAGTATTTT | CASSVDSGSASTDTQYF
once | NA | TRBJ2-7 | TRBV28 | TGTGCCAGCAGTTTACTATCTCGGCGCGAGCAGTACTTC | CASSLLSRREQYF
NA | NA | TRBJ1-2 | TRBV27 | TGTGCCAGCAGTCCATCGACCCTGGGCCCGGGGGACTATGGCTACACCTTC | CASSPSTLGPGDYGYTF
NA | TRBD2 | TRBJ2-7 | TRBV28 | TGTGCCAGCAGTTTACCCCTAGCGGGGACCTACGAGCAGTACTTC | CASSLPLAGTYEQYF
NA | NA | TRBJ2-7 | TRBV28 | TGTGCCAGCAGGTCTCTCACCTACGAGCAGTACTTC | CASRSLTYEQYF